The TCR beta chain described here comes from a study of T cell changes during pregnancy in multiple sclerosis. This clone was detected only once. Germline CDR1 MDHEN, CDR2 SYDVKM. The CDR3 consists of 17 residues. Trimming took 4 bases from V and 6 from J; bases not matched to a gene: 12. Here immunoSEQ multiplex PCR was the method, and the copy in TCRdb shows in-frame clones only, minus some. In the table there are tens of thousands of clones, over 80% of which are singletons. V and J are TRBV28 and TRBJ2-1, with 10 bases matching TRBD2. This sequence originates from a female donor with multiple sclerosis, enrolled in a pregnancy study. This specimen was CD4+ T cells from peripheral blood mononuclear cells, taken after pregnancy. CDR3 coding DNA: TGTGCCAGCAGTTCCCCGGTCCCTAGCGGGAGCCCCAATGAGCAGTTCTTC. Protein: CASSSPVPSGSPNEQFF.